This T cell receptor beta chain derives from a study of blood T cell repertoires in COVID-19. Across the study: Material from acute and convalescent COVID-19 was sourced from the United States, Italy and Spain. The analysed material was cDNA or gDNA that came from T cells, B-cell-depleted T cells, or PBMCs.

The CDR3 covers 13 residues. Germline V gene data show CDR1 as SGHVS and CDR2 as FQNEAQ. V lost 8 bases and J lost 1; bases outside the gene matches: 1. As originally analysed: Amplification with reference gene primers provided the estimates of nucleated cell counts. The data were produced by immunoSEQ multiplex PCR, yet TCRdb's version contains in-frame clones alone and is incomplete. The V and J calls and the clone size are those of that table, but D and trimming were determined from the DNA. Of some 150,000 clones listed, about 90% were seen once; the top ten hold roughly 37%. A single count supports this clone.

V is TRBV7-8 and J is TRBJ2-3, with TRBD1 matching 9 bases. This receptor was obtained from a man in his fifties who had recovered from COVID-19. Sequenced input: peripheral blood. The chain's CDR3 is CASGDRGTDTQYF. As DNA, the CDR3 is TGTGCCAGCGGGGACAGGGGCACAGATACGCAGTATTTT.